This T cell receptor (beta chain) appears in the sequencing data of a study of beta chain features in type 1 diabetes. cDNA synthesis used the whole RNA isolate, giving expressed TCRB sequences. The repertoire was sequenced with immunoSEQ multiplex PCR; TCRdb's copy has only in-frame clones and lacks some. The sample includes about 360,000 clones, around 13% of them seen just once. Whole-study results and caveats: Whether TCRB rearrangement is influenced by HLA type was left unresolved in this analysis. The VDJ junctions of type 1 diabetes patients carried fewer insertions and more deletions. All four CD4+ subsets of Type 1 diabetes patients contained TCRB CDR3s that were moderately but significantly shorter. A closer apparent resemblance between naive, central memory and Treg TCRB repertoires was seen in patients than in healthy donors. Amplification by PCR could prefer shorter templates, with the same effect in patients and controls.

This clone was detected a few times. The antigen is undetermined. The sequenced material came from naive CD4+ T cells from blood. This clonotype was obtained from a woman under 30 with type 1 diabetes.

The CDR3 nucleotides read TGTGCCAGCAGCTTTGCGTTCCAAGAGACCCAGTACTTC. This sequence encodes CASSFAFQETQYF. The chain couples TRBV7-2 to TRBJ2-5; D is unclear. The CDR3 is 13 amino acids. V dropped 3 bases and J dropped 1 base, with 6 bases sitting between them. In germline, CDR1 is SGHTA, CDR2 FQGNSA. Supplemented by reference TRBV7-2 and TRBJ2-5, the full variable domain reads GAGVSQSPSNKVTEKGKDVELRCDPISGHTALYWYRQSLGQGLEFLIYFQGNSAPDKSGLPSDRFSAERTGGSVSTLTIQRTQQEDSAVYLCASSFAFQETQYFGPGTRLLVL.